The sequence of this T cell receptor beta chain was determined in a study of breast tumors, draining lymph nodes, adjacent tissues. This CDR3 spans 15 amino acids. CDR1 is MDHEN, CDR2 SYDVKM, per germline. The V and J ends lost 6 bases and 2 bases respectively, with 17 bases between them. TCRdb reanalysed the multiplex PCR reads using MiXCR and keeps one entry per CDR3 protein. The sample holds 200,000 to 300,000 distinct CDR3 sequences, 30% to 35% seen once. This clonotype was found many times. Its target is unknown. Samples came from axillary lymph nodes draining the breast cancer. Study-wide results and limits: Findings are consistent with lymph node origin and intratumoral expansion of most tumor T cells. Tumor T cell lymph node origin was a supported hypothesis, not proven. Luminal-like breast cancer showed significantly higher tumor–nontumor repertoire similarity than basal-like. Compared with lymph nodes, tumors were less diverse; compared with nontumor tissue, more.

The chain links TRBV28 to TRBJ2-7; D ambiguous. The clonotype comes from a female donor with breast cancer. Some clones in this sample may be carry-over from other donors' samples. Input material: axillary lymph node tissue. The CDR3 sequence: CASSPLSRLTYEQYF. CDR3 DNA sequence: TGTGCCAGCAGCCCACTGAGTAGGCTCACCTACGAGCAGTACTTC.